The 12 T cell receptor beta chains listed next were all sequenced from one sample in a study of cytomegalovirus exposure and HLA in healthy donors. PCR involved 60 Vbeta and 13 Jbeta primers. Repertoires were generated with immunoSEQ multiplex PCR, while TCRdb's copy carries only in-frame clones and drops some. The sample has roughly 120,000 clones, around three quarters seen once. Sequencing was done on a sample of PBMCs. Receptor source: a man under 40 in good health and CMV-seropositive.

This chain joins TRBV15 and TRBJ1-5, with 11 bases aligning to TRBD1. The V gene's germline CDR1 is LNHNV and CDR2 YYDKDF (reference sequence). J gave up 7 bases and V 4 bases, and 6 bases lay outside the gene matches. There are 15 residues in the CDR3. The CDR3 nucleotides read TGTGCCACCAGCACCCGGACAGGGGGCGACCAGCCCCAGCATTTT. Its protein product is CATSTRTGGDQPQHF.

The chain links TRBV15 to TRBJ2-5; 9 bases line up with TRBD2. This CDR3 comprises 17 residues. Germline lookup yields CDR1 LNHNV and CDR2 YYDKDF (reference sequence). V trimming: 0 bases; J trimming: 5 bases; junction bases outside the gene matches: 10. CDR3 in amino acids: CATSRDRGRGGRETQYF. CDR3 DNA sequence: TGTGCCACCAGCAGAGATAGAGGGCGGGGGGGCCGGGAGACCCAGTACTTC.

The chain couples TRBV5-1 to TRBJ2-5, with 8 bases identical to TRBD2. The trim removed 0 bases at V and 2 bases at J, leaving 6 bases unmatched. Germline values: CDR1 SGHRS, CDR2 YFSETQ. The CDR3 sequence is 16 residues long. CDR3 sequence (DNA): TGCGCCAGCAGCTTGGGGGGTAGCGGGGTACAAGAGACCCAGTACTTC. Amino acid sequence: CASSLGGSGVQETQYF.

The V call is TRBV2, the J call TRBJ2-3, with D possibly TRBD2 on 6 matching bases. This CDR3 has 13 amino acids. Germline values: CDR1 SNHLY, CDR2 FYNNEI. Trimming cost V 7 bases and J 3 bases, with 11 bases left between them. Here the CDR3 DNA reads TGTGCCAGCATAAAGGAGGGGACAGATACGCAGTATTTT. This translates into CASIKEGTDTQYF.

The chain links TRBV19 to TRBJ2-1; TRBD2 matches at 8 bases. CDR1 LNHDA and CDR2 SQIVND come from the germline V gene (reference sequence). The CDR3 runs 15 residues. The V and J ends lost 3 bases and 2 bases, in that order; junction bases with no gene match: 3. The CDR3 nucleotides are TGTGCCAGTAGTATCAGGCGGGAGGCCTACAATGAGCAGTTCTTC. Amino acids: CASSIRREAYNEQFF.

This chain links TRBV5-1 with TRBJ1-2; 12 bases align to TRBD1. The germline CDR1 and CDR2 sequences are SGHRS and YFSETQ. V dropped 3 bases and J dropped 7; count of bases not matched to a gene: 10. The CDR3 contains 16 residues. CDR3 nucleotide sequence: TGCGCCAGCAGCTCGGATCCGGGACAGGGGGCTCGTGGCTACACCTTC. This translates into CASSSDPGQGARGYTF.

The CDR3 is CASSRRNEGLDEKLFF. In DNA form, the CDR3 reads TGCGCCAGCAGCCGACGAAACGAGGGTTTGGATGAAAAACTGTTTTTT. The chain uses TRBV4-3 and TRBJ1-4; D gene unclear. There are 16 residues in the CDR3. The germline CDR1 and CDR2 sequences are LGHNA and YSLEER. The ends were cut back, 4 bases at V and 6 bases at J, with 18 bases in the middle.

This chain uses TRBV11-2 with TRBJ1-1, with D tentatively TRBD1 (6 bases). CDR3 length: 13 amino acids. Germline CDR1 is SGHAT and CDR2 is FQNNGV. Trimming removed 5 bases at V and 1 base at J, with 8 bases between. For the CDR3, the DNA is TGTGCCAGCAGCCGGACAGCGAACACTGAAGCTTTCTTT. Amino acid sequence: CASSRTANTEAFF.

V gene TRBV7-2 combines with J gene TRBJ2-6; TRBD1 is a possible D gene (6 bases). The CDR3 contains 17 residues. The germline V gene has CDR1 SGHTA and CDR2 FQGNSA. The V and J ends lost 2 bases and 4 bases respectively, with 15 bases between them. The CDR3 DNA reads TGTGCCAGCAGCTTATTAGGCAGGGGTATGGGGGCCAACGTCCTGACTTTC. Translated: CASSLLGRGMGANVLTF. The variable domain in full, completed from reference TRBV7-2 and TRBJ2-6, reads GAGVSQSPSNKVTEKGKDVELRCDPISGHTALYWYRQSLGQGLEFLIYFQGNSAPDKSGLPSDRFSAERTGGSVSTLTIQRTQQEDSAVYLCASSLLGRGMGANVLTFGAGSRLTVL.

This clone was observed once. One end of the junction is discordant with germline, which a read error may explain. The V and J genes are TRBV18 and TRBJ2-1; 7 nucleotides line up with TRBD2. The CDR3 is made up of 14 amino acids. Germline V CDR1 and CDR2: KGHSH, LQKENI. The CDR3 coding sequence is TGTGCCAGTTCACCGGAGACTAGCCGAAATGAGCAGTTCTTC. It is translated as CASSPETSRNEQFF.

V usage is TRBV7-9 and J usage is TRBJ1-1; D is undetermined. The CDR3 consists of 13 residues. Trimming stripped 5 bases from V and 2 bases from J, with 9 bases between. Germline V gene sequence: CDR1 SEHNR, CDR2 FQNEAQ (reference sequence). In nucleotides, the CDR3 is TGTGCCAGCAGCCCCCACAGTAACACTGAAGCTTTCTTT. Its protein is CASSPHSNTEAFF.

The chain has TRBV27 and TRBJ1-1; no definite D call. V was shortened by 8 bases and J by 0 bases, with 7 bases between the two germline ends. CDR1 and CDR2 (germline): MNHEY, SMNVEV (reference sequence). This CDR3 region has 12 residues. Here the CDR3 DNA reads TGTGCCAGCTGTAAGCTGAACACTGAAGCTTTCTTT. This codes for CASCKLNTEAFF.